This T cell receptor (beta chain) was identified in a study of neurological immune-mediated disorders. There are many counts of this clonotype. Its antigen is unidentified. CDR1 is SGHRS and CDR2 is YFSETQ in the germline V gene. V lost 0 bases to trimming and J lost 1 base, with 4 bases between them. The CDR3 sequence is 13 residues long. A 10-nucleotide random UMI tagged transcripts in template-switch 5'RACE cDNA synthesis. Over 200 million TCR-beta sequences (from 15-18 subjects) were yielded by each sequencing run. TCRdb re-derived calls from the 5' RACE reads in MiXCR, one entry per CDR3 protein. The sample gives around 55,000 distinct CDR3 sequences, 4% of which show up once; about 2% is in the top ten. Overall study findings and caveats: Expanded clones shared no CDR3 amino acid sequences across subjects, suggesting private repertoires in all groups. The most TCR clonal expansion was seen in HTLV-1-associated myelopathy, and the least was seen in multiple sclerosis, which fell below healthy controls.

Material: CD4+ T cells from blood. This chain connects TRBV5-1 to TRBJ2-5; unclear D gene. The clonotype was recovered from a woman aged 40 to 50 with multiple sclerosis. For the CDR3, the DNA is TGCGCCAGCAGCTTGGGGGTCCAAGAGACCCAGTACTTC. It yields the protein CASSLGVQETQYF.